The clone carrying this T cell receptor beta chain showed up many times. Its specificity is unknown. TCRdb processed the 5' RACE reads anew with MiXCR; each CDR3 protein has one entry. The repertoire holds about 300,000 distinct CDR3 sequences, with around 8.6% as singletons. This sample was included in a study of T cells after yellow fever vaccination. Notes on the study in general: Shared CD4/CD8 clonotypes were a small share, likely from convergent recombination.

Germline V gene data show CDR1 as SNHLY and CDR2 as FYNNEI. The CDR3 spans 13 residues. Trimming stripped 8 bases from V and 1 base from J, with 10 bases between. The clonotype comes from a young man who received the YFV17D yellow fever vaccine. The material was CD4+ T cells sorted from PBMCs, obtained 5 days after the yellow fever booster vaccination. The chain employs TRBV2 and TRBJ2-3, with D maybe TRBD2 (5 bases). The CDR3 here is CASSYSGTDTQYF. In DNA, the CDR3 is TGTGCCAGCTCATATAGCGGCACAGATACGCAGTATTTT.